A selection of T cell receptor beta chains follows, all from one sample in a study of cytomegalovirus exposure and HLA in healthy donors. Only in-frame clones appear in the TCRdb table, and some are missing; sequencing was by immunoSEQ multiplex PCR. The sample has under 140,000 clones, about 80% seen once; the top ten hold about 2.9%. The sequenced sample was PBMCs. Source of these receptors: a woman between 55 and 75 years old in good health and CMV-seropositive. CDR3s include the opening cysteine and the closing phenylalanine or tryptophan. The D gene is left open where the match is weak. Clone size is given for some rows only: seen once, a few or many times, or a class if the clone is expanded.

V gene	D gene	J gene	clone size	CDR3 length	CDR3 DNA	CDR3 protein
TRBV27	-	TRBJ2-1	-	14	TGTGCCAGCAGTTTATCGACGGGTTCGGATGAGCAGTTCTTC	CASSLSTGSDEQFF
TRBV7-9	TRBD2	TRBJ2-1	-	15	TGTGCCAGCAGCCCGCCCGGACTAGCGGGTAAGGAGCAGTTCTTC	CASSPPGLAGKEQFF
TRBV28	-	TRBJ1-1	-	14	TGTGCCAGCAGACTCCTAGACGGGAACACTGAAGCTTTCTTT	CASRLLDGNTEAFF
TRBV6-5	TRBD2	TRBJ2-3	-	13	TGTGCCAGCAAAGCGGGAAACACAGATACGCAGTATTTT	CASKAGNTDTQYF
TRBV6-4	TRBD2	TRBJ2-1	once	16	TGTGCCAGCAGTGACCTTCGGCTAGCGGAGTACAATGAGCAGTTCTTC	CASSDLRLAEYNEQFF
TRBV11-3	-	TRBJ2-3	-	15	TGTGCCAGCAGCTTAGGTCTGGGACTCACAGATACGCAGTATTTT	CASSLGLGLTDTQYF
TRBV7-2	-	TRBJ2-1	-	13	TGTGCCAGCAGCTCGACAATGGAGACAGAAAGACTCTTC	CASSSTMETERLF
TRBV4-1	TRBD2	TRBJ2-2	once	16	TGCGCCAGCAGCCAGGAGGGACTAGCGGGCACCGGGGAGCTGTTTTTT	CASSQEGLAGTGELFF
TRBV18	-	TRBJ1-2	-	13	TGTGCCAGCTCACCAAACAGCTTCTATGGCTACACCTTC	CASSPNSFYGYTF
TRBV4-1	-	TRBJ1-5	few	14	TGCGCCAGCAGCCAACAGAATAGCAATCAGCCCCAGCATTTT	CASSQQNSNQPQHF
TRBV28	TRBD2	TRBJ2-4	-	14	TGTGCCAGCAGTCCTGGAGGTAGCGGGGCCGTTCAGTACTTC	CASSPGGSGAVQYF